Shown below are 18 T cell receptor beta chains from a single sample sequenced in a study of T cells in Graves' hyperthyroidism and ophthalmopathy (dated by TCRdb to the late 2010s). The library was obtained by multiplex PCR. Data came from an Illumina HiSeq 2000. The TCR beta CDR3 regions were amplified from RNA transcripts. For the first round of RT-PCR on the TCR CDR3, the HTBI primer set was used together with the Qiagen OneStep RT-PCR kit. Using fastp at Q25 and MiXCR, TCRdb reprocessed the public reads and kept productive beta chains. One record per CDR3 amino acid sequence lists the most common genes and DNA. The table for this sample lists about 400,000 distinct CDR3 sequences; over 12% of them were counted only once. The top ten clonotypes cover around 27% of the sample. The sequencing sample was made of blood. The receptor set was obtained from a man aged 50-60 years with Graves' ophthalmopathy.

This clonotype showed up many times. Its ends do not fully match the called genes, so a read error is possible. The chain combines TRBV18 with TRBJ2-1; maybe TRBD2 (6 bases). The CDR3 totals 14 residues. Germline loops: CDR1 KGHSH, CDR2 LQKENI. CDR3 loop: CASSPRDSNNEQFF. Here the CDR3 DNA reads TGTGCCAGCTCACCTCGGGACTCCAACAATGAGCAGTTCTTC.

This clonotype was seen repeatedly, ten times or more. The J gene is TRBJ2-3, the V gene TRBV7-9; 8 nucleotides agree with TRBD1. In germline, CDR1 is SEHNR, CDR2 FQNEAQ (reference sequence). The V and J ends lost 10 bases and 3 bases, in that order; junction bases with no gene match: 12. This CDR3 is 15 amino acids long. This CDR3 is CAIPTGTGQTDTQYF. CDR3 nucleotide sequence: TGTGCCATACCTACCGGGACAGGTCAAACAGATACGCAGTATTTT. The entire variable domain, with the rest obtained from reference TRBV7-9 and TRBJ2-3, is as follows: DTGVSQNPRHKITKRGQNVTFRCDPISEHNRLYWYRQTLGQGPEFLTYFQNEAQLEKSRLLSDRFSAERPKGSFSTLEIQRTEQGDSAMYLCAIPTGTGQTDTQYFGPGTRLTVL.

The rearrangement joins TRBV10-3 to TRBJ2-7; tentatively, D is TRBD1 (6 bases). This CDR3 is built from 16 residues. Trimming pared 3 bases from V and 1 base from J, leaving 16 bases between. The germline V gene encodes CDR1 ENHRY and CDR2 SYGVKD. CDR3 region: CAISDQTGFQSYEQYF. The CDR3 bases are TGTGCCATCAGTGACCAAACAGGGTTTCAGTCCTACGAGCAGTACTTC.

This clonotype was detected many times. The chain links TRBV7-9 to TRBJ1-6; tentative D call: TRBD1 (6 bases). The CDR3 is 15 residues long. Germline V lookup: CDR1 SEHNR, CDR2 FQNEAQ (reference sequence). V was clipped by 2 bases and J by 7 bases, with 12 bases between them. This chain's CDR3 is CASSLSGARNSPLHF. CDR3 nucleotides: TGTGCCAGCAGCTTATCGGGGGCAAGGAATTCACCCCTCCACTTT.

This clonotype was seen ten or more times. The V gene is TRBV30, the J gene TRBJ2-1, with D possibly being TRBD2 (6 bases). Germline CDR1 GTSNPN, CDR2 SVGIG (reference sequence). The CDR3 is 14 amino acids. V was clipped by 3 bases and J by 6 bases, with 15 bases between them. In DNA form, the CDR3 reads TGTGCCTGGAGGCGGGACCACCCCTCCAATGAGCAGTTCTTC. This gives the protein CAWRRDHPSNEQFF.

The V and J genes are TRBV27 and TRBJ2-7; D might be TRBD1 (6 bases). This CDR3 spans 16 amino acids. Per germline, CDR1 MNHEY and CDR2 SMNVEV (reference sequence). V lost 3 bases and J lost 0, with 15 bases in between. DNA for the CDR3: TGTGCCAGCAGTTTCGACCGACAGGCGAGCTCCTACGAGCAGTACTTC. It specifies CASSFDRQASSYEQYF.

CDR3 nucleotide sequence: TGTGCCAGCAGCCTCCGGGGGCGGACCCACGAGCAGTACTTC. This sequence encodes CASSLRGRTHEQYF. The V and J genes are TRBV6-4 and TRBJ2-7; D may be TRBD1 or TRBD2 (6 bases each). This CDR3 spans 14 amino acids. Germline lookup yields CDR1 MRHNA and CDR2 SNTAGT. The germline V and J ends were trimmed by 6 bases and 5 bases, with 17 bases remaining between them.

The chain is built from TRBV7-9 and TRBJ2-1; 7 bases line up with TRBD2. The CDR3 loop spans 21 amino acids. V was clipped by 0 bases and J by 9 bases; unmatched bases: 26. The V gene's germline CDR1 is SEHNR and CDR2 FQNEAQ (reference sequence). In DNA form, the CDR3 reads TGTGCCAGCAGCTTAGCGAGGTTCGTTGGTAAGACTAGCCCGAGCGTAGGTGAGCAGTTCTTC. Protein: CASSLARFVGKTSPSVGEQFF.

The table lists this clonotype with many counts. The rearrangement uses TRBV5-1 and TRBJ2-3, with 11 positions matching TRBD2. The CDR3 loop spans 14 amino acids. V dropped 8 bases and J dropped 4; count of bases not matched to a gene: 6. CDR1 is SGHRS and CDR2 is YFSETQ in the germline V gene. The DNA for the CDR3 is TGCGCCAGTGGTTCTAGCGGGAGGTCAGATACGCAGTATTTT. It codes for CASGSSGRSDTQYF.

The V gene is TRBV28, the J gene TRBJ1-1; 10 bases align to TRBD1. The CDR3 has 17 amino acids. The J segment lost 6 bases and the V segment lost 7 bases, leaving 17 bases of the junction unmatched. Germline V lookup: CDR1 MDHEN, CDR2 SYDVKM. The CDR3 nucleotides read TGTGCCAGCAATGTTCTGGCTCGGGGGACAGGGGACCCTGAAGCTTTCTTT. This gives the protein CASNVLARGTGDPEAFF.

This clonotype was seen repeatedly, ten times or more. This rearrangement joins TRBV30 to TRBJ2-1; D is uncertain. The germline gives CDR1 GTSNPN, CDR2 SVGIG (reference sequence). This CDR3 region has 12 residues. Trimming took 0 bases from V and 8 from J, leaving 8 bases between them. Written as DNA, the CDR3 is TGTGCCTGGAGTGTACTTGGTGATGAGCAGTTCTTC. Its translation: CAWSVLGDEQFF.

This clonotype was seen a handful of times. The CDR3 is CASSQELAHGDTQYF. The CDR3 nucleotides are TGTGCCAGCAGCCAAGAACTAGCGCATGGAGATACGCAGTATTTT. The chain recombines TRBV3-1 with TRBJ2-3; 7 bases map to TRBD2. The CDR3 has 15 amino acids. Germline V gives CDR1 LGHDT, CDR2 YNNKEL (reference sequence). V shed 0 bases and J 5 bases; nucleotides not matched to a gene: 5.

This chain uses TRBV10-2 with TRBJ2-7; D is ambiguous. The germline V gene encodes CDR1 WSHSY and CDR2 SAAADI. This CDR3 comprises 11 residues. Trimming removed 3 bases at V and 3 bases at J, with 3 bases between. The CDR3 protein is CASSDFYEQYF. CDR3 DNA: TGCGCCAGCAGTGATTTCTACGAGCAGTACTTC.

This clonotype turned up a few times. The chain carries TRBV10-3 and TRBJ2-1; TRBD2 might be the D (5 bases). This CDR3 region has 15 residues. The V gene lost 3 bases and the J gene lost 0 bases, with 9 bases spanning the gap. The germline V gene encodes CDR1 ENHRY and CDR2 SYGVKD. CDR3: CAISDLASSYNEQFF. For the CDR3, the DNA is TGTGCCATCAGTGATTTAGCGAGCTCCTACAATGAGCAGTTCTTC.

This clonotype was detected a few times. The chain links TRBV5-1 to TRBJ2-7; 9 bases match TRBD1. The J segment lost 6 bases and the V segment lost 4 bases, leaving 8 bases of the junction unmatched. CDR3 length: 14 amino acids. Germline lookup yields CDR1 SGHRS and CDR2 YFSETQ. The CDR3 DNA reads TGCGCCAGCAGCCAGGACAGGGGATTGCGCGAGCAGTACTTC. It yields the protein CASSQDRGLREQYF.

This clonotype was observed at least ten times. The rearrangement uses TRBV27 and TRBJ2-7; either TRBD1 or TRBD2 may supply D (6 bases each). Germline CDR1 is MNHEY and CDR2 is SMNVEV (reference sequence). The CDR3 covers 16 residues. V was pared by 2 bases and J by 0 bases, with 14 bases between. For the CDR3, the DNA is TGTGCCAGCAGTTTAATATCCAGGGGAGGCTCCTACGAGCAGTACTTC. Encoded protein: CASSLISRGGSYEQYF.

As for this clonotype: A single base separates this from a much larger clone, so it may be a read error. For the CDR3, the DNA is TGTGCCAGCAGCGGGGTCGATAGCAATCAGCCCCAGCATTTT. As protein: CASSGVDSNQPQHF. The genes are TRBV9 and TRBJ1-5, with D unclear. CDR3 size: 14 residues. From germline, CDR1 is SGDLS and CDR2 YYNGEE. V dropped 3 bases and J dropped 0 bases, with 7 bases sitting between them.

This clonotype was observed a handful of times. V is TRBV6-2 or TRBV6-3 and J is TRBJ1-2, with a tentative D call TRBD1 (5 bases). Trimming removed 7 bases from V and 4 bases from J, with 16 bases in between. CDR1 is MNHEY and CDR2 is SVGEGT in the germline V gene. The CDR3 spans 14 residues. The CDR3 reads CASKNRDSIYGYTF. The CDR3 DNA reads TGTGCCAGCAAAAACCGAGACAGTATCTATGGCTACACCTTC.